The next 7 T cell receptor beta chains were all read from a single sample in a study of T cell repertoires in cytomegalovirus infection. TCRdb reprocessed the reads with MiXCR, giving one entry per CDR3 protein. The repertoire holds approximately 30,000 distinct CDR3 sequences, under 20% seen once, with 65% to 85% in the top ten. Antigens for these TCRs are unknown. The starting material was CD8+ T cells from cultured PBMCs, obtained from culture after CMV antigen stimulation. These receptors came from a human donor in good health (CMV status not recorded). Some clones in this sample may be carry-over from other donors' samples.

The chain is built from TRBV30 and TRBJ2-3; D could derive from TRBD1 or TRBD2 (5 bases each). The V and J ends lost 1 base and 5 bases respectively, with 16 bases between them. CDR3 length: 15 residues. CDR1 and CDR2 from the germline V gene are GTSNPN and SVGIG (reference sequence). CDR3 sequence (DNA): TGTGCCTGGAGTGCCACGGGGCGGTGGAAAGATACGCAGTATTTT. It encodes CAWSATGRWKDTQYF.

Only a few counts were recorded for this clonotype. This chain uses TRBV20-1 with TRBJ2-7; 10 nucleotides match TRBD2. The V gene's germline CDR1 is DFQATT and CDR2 SNEGSKA (reference sequence). With 3 bases clipped from V and 7 bases from J, the junction kept 9 bases outside the gene matches. The CDR3 is 14 amino acids. CDR3 nucleotide sequence: TGCAGTGCTAGGGGGCCAGCGGGAGGGATTGAGCAGTACTTC. This gives the protein CSARGPAGGIEQYF.

The V and J genes are TRBV19 and TRBJ1-1; D unclear. CDR1 is LNHDA, CDR2 SQIVND, per germline (reference sequence). The ends were cut back, 4 bases at V and 2 bases at J, with 11 bases in the middle. This CDR3 is built from 14 residues. The CDR3 nucleotides read TGTGCCAGTAGTAACCCAGGACCCAACACTGAAGCTTTCTTT. Its protein is CASSNPGPNTEAFF.

The V gene is TRBV7-2, the J gene TRBJ1-4; tentatively, D is TRBD1 (6 bases). This CDR3 contains 12 residues. In germline, CDR1 is SGHTA, CDR2 FQGNSA. Trimming shortened V by 6 bases and J by 13 bases, and 15 bases separated the two germline ends. The CDR3 nucleotides are TGTGCCAGCAGGTTGGGGGCCCAGGGACTGTTTTTT. This translates into CASRLGAQGLFF.

V is TRBV9 and J is TRBJ2-1, with D unresolved. Trimming removed 3 bases at V and 10 bases at J, with 14 bases between. The germline V gene has CDR1 SGDLS and CDR2 YYNGEE. The CDR3 is 13 residues long. CDR3 loop: CASSDAVLDEQFF. CDR3 DNA sequence: TGTGCCAGCAGCGACGCCGTCTTGGACGAGCAGTTCTTC.

In its sample, this clonotype was seen many times. The chain carries TRBV7-2 and TRBJ2-7; D is ambiguous. The ends were cut back, 4 bases at V and 2 bases at J, with 12 bases in the middle. Germline lookup yields CDR1 SGHTA and CDR2 FQGNSA. The length of the CDR3 is 14 residues. CDR3 in DNA: TGTGCCAGCAGCTCACCGACTGTTGCCTACGAGCAGTACTTC. Encoded protein: CASSSPTVAYEQYF.

The J gene is TRBJ2-1, the V gene TRBV7-9, with a possible D match to TRBD2 (6 bases). Trimming took off 4 bases at V and 5 bases at J, with 21 bases between the two ends. Germline V gives CDR1 SEHNR, CDR2 FQNEAQ (reference sequence). The CDR3 runs to 17 residues. The CDR3, as DNA: TGTGCCAGCAGCTCAACCAGGGAGGCGGGCTTCGACAATGAGCAGTTCTTC. Translated, it gives CASSSTREAGFDNEQFF.